Each of the 10 T cell receptor beta chains below was sequenced from the same sample in a study of T-cell memory formation after mild COVID-19 (dated by TCRdb to the early 2020s). Libraries were built with 5' RACE. Sequencing instrument: Illumina NovaSeq 6000. TCRdb itself trimmed the public reads at Q25 with fastp, ran MiXCR and retained productive beta chains. Each CDR3 protein gets just one entry, which takes the most common genes and DNA from the rows behind it. This sample is represented by some 340,000 distinct CDR3 sequences; 10% to 15% of them were singletons. About a fifth of the sample goes to the ten largest clones. The sequenced material came from PBMCs or a T cell subset sorted from them (not recorded which). The receptors here all came from a man younger than 30 who had mild COVID-19 (a few samples of this study predate the infection). The sample titles of this study are shuffled in the database, so cell type and time point are left out; the donor was told from shared clones.

This clonotype has ten or more counts. The chain employs TRBV12-3 or TRBV12-4 and TRBJ2-5; the match to TRBD2 covers 11 bases. Unmatched junction bases numbered 5, after V lost 5 bases and J lost 6 bases. There are 14 residues in the CDR3. In nucleotides, the CDR3 is TGTGCCAGCAGTACTAGCGGGGGATTGAAGACCCAGTACTTC. Translated, it gives CASSTSGGLKTQYF.

In this sample, this clonotype turned up a few times. The V call is TRBV27, the J call TRBJ2-6; the D is unclear. The CDR3 extends over 14 amino acids. CDR1 and CDR2 (germline): MNHEY, SMNVEV (reference sequence). V was shortened by 7 bases and J by 0 bases, with 7 bases between the two germline ends. The CDR3 bases are TGTGCCAGCATGGAGCACTCTGGGGCCAACGTCCTGACTTTC. The encoded protein is CASMEHSGANVLTF.

Regarding this clonotype: Because the CDR3 is missing its conserved closing phenylalanine or tryptophan, this is likely a read error. The DNA is left out, because the CDR3 cannot be placed on it with certainty; the CDR3 is given as TCRdb lists it. The chain uses TRBV4-1 and TRBJ2-3; the table's D gene call, TRBD1, was not cross checked with the DNA. The germline gives CDR1 MGHRA, CDR2 YSYEKL. Including both end residues, the CDR3 is 14 amino acids long. The chain's CDR3 is CASSPEPGQYLSLL.

This clonotype was counted a few times. The chain links TRBV12-3 or TRBV12-4 to TRBJ1-6; D unresolved. With 5 bases removed from V and 9 bases from J, the gap between germline ends came to 14 bases. The CDR3 totals 14 residues. CDR3 protein: CASSPRTAGSPLHF. DNA of the CDR3: TGTGCCAGCAGTCCCCGAACGGCTGGTTCACCCCTCCACTTT.

This clonotype has more than one count but fewer than ten. CDR3 residues: CASSPPGKTYEQYF. CDR3 DNA sequence: TGTGCCAGCAGCCCGCCGGGGAAAACCTACGAGCAGTACTTC. The chain carries TRBV5-4 and TRBJ2-7; the D gene is possibly TRBD2 (5 bases). Germline lookup yields CDR1 SGHNT and CDR2 YYREEE (reference sequence). This CDR3 is built from 14 residues. Trimming shortened V by 4 bases and J by 2 bases, and 13 bases separated the two germline ends.

The CDR3 here is CASSALDTGRANEKLFF. CDR3 coding DNA: TGTGCCAGCAGCGCCTTGGACACCGGACGGGCTAATGAAAAACTGTTTTTT. The chain couples TRBV7-6 to TRBJ1-4; possibly TRBD1 for D (5 bases). Trimming shortened V by 5 bases and J by 3 bases, and 19 bases separated the two germline ends. This CDR3 contains 17 residues. Germline V lookup: CDR1 SGHVS, CDR2 FNYEAQ.

J is TRBJ2-2 and V is TRBV6-5; 10 bases are shared with TRBD1. Germline V gene data show CDR1 as MNHEY and CDR2 as SVGAGI. V shed 6 bases and J 3 bases; nucleotides not matched to a gene: 4. The CDR3 extends over 15 amino acids. The CDR3 spells CASRWTGGHTGELFF. The CDR3 region has the DNA TGTGCCAGCAGATGGACAGGGGGGCACACCGGGGAGCTGTTTTTT.

In its sample, this clonotype was seen a few times. This chain links TRBV20-1 with TRBJ1-2; TRBD1 might be the D (5 bases). V was trimmed by 3 bases and J by 2 bases, leaving 7 bases between them. The CDR3 loop spans 12 amino acids. Germline V gives CDR1 DFQATT, CDR2 SNEGSKA (reference sequence). CDR3 DNA: TGCAGTGCTAGTCGGGACAACTATGGCTACACCTTC. Residues: CSASRDNYGYTF.

The rearrangement joins TRBV25-1 to TRBJ1-1, with 7 bases fitting TRBD1. After removal of 5 bases from V and 6 bases from J, the junction contained 3 bases not matched to a gene. Germline values: CDR1 MGHDK, CDR2 SYGVNS. The CDR3 spans 12 residues. CDR3: CASSSDRPEAFF. CDR3 nucleotides: TGTGCCAGCAGTTCGGACAGGCCTGAAGCTTTCTTT.

This clonotype was counted only a few times. The rearrangement uses TRBV10-3 and TRBJ2-7; D not certain. The germline CDR1 and CDR2 sequences are ENHRY and SYGVKD. The CDR3 has 14 residues. The V end lost 6 bases, the J end lost 0 bases, and 12 bases lay between the germline ends. The CDR3 protein is CAISAPGSSYEQYF. The DNA for the CDR3 is TGTGCCATCAGCGCCCCGGGCAGCTCCTACGAGCAGTACTTC.